This paragraph covers one T cell receptor beta chain sequence. Its antigen is not identified. The junction had 12 bases not matched to a gene; V was cut back by 10 bases and J by 6 bases. The CDR3 covers 14 residues. In germline, CDR1 is MNHEY, CDR2 SVGEGT. RNA was extracted from bulk tissue without any cell sorting. Between August and November 2014, newly diagnosed, chemotherapy-naive lung cancer patients underwent thoracic surgery in China. This specimen belongs to a study of tumor and adjacent non-tumor tissue in lung cancer. Study-level results: Compared with tumor, normal lung showed significantly lower TCR diversity.

TCRbeta libraries were built with three rounds of nested PCR, modified from ARM-PCR. TCRdb fed the multiplex PCR reads into MiXCR, producing one record per CDR3 protein. The data show 78,000 or so distinct CDR3 sequences, with approximately 79% seen just once and more than 10% held by the top ten. The TCR sequence derives from a woman in her fifties or sixties with non-small cell lung cancer. Sample: lung tumor tissue. The chain recombines TRBV6-2 or TRBV6-3 with TRBJ2-5, with 9 bases fitting TRBD2. For the CDR3, the DNA is TGTGCCACCCGGTTAGCGGGAGTAGGAAAGACCCAGTACTTC. It yields the protein CATRLAGVGKTQYF.